The 17 T cell receptor beta chains in this list originate from one sample, sequenced in a study of blood T cell repertoires in COVID-19. The table came from immunoSEQ multiplex PCR; TCRdb's copy has only in-frame clones and leaves some out. The sample carries about 150,000 clones, over 60% recorded once. The specimen sequenced was peripheral blood. All receptors come from a man older than 75 with acute or convalescent COVID-19.

The rearrangement joins TRBV20-1 to TRBJ1-1; D may be TRBD1 (6 bases). From germline, CDR1 is DFQATT and CDR2 SNEGSKA (reference sequence). The CDR3 runs 11 residues. CDR3 in amino acids: CRATQGQEAFF. The CDR3 coding sequence is TGCAGGGCGACGCAGGGGCAGGAAGCTTTCTTT.

The J gene is TRBJ2-3, the V gene TRBV7-3; TRBD2 might be the D (6 bases). CDR1 and CDR2 (germline): SGHTA, FQGTGA. Trimming took 5 bases from V and 3 from J, leaving 12 bases between them. The CDR3 sequence is 14 residues long. CDR3 DNA: TGTGCCAGCAGCCCCCTCGGGAGTACAGATACGCAGTATTTT. It translates to CASSPLGSTDTQYF.

CDR3 amino acids: CASRALGTGGEETQYF. In DNA form, the CDR3 reads TGTGCCAGCAGAGCCCTCGGGACAGGGGGAGAAGAGACCCAGTACTTC. The chain couples TRBV5-8 to TRBJ2-5; 11 bases match TRBD1. J was trimmed by 3 bases and V by 5 bases; bases with no gene match: 9. Germline-derived CDR1 and CDR2 are SGHTS and YDEGEE. The CDR3 is 16 residues long.

This clone came up a few times. The CDR3 nucleotides are TGTGCCAGCAGCTCACTGGGGACTGCGAACACTGAAGCTTTCTTT. Translation: CASSSLGTANTEAFF. The genes are TRBV5-6 and TRBJ1-1, with TRBD1 as a possible D gene (5 bases). CDR3 size: 15 residues. CDR1 and CDR2 from the germline V gene are SGHDT and YYEEEE. V lost 3 bases and J 1 base, leaving 13 bases between the germline ends. Full variable domain (rest looked up from reference TRBV5-6 and TRBJ1-1): DAGVTQSPTHLIKTRGQQVTLRCSPKSGHDTVSWYQQALGQGPQFIFQYYEEEERQRGNFPDRFSGHQFPNYSSELNVNALLLGDSALYLCASSSLGTANTEAFFGQGTRLTVV.

Here the CDR3 reads CASSQDDRLPGWGGYTF. The DNA of the CDR3 is TGTGCCAGCAGCCAAGATGACAGGTTACCAGGCTGGGGTGGCTACACCTTC. The rearrangement joins TRBV3-1 (or the pseudogene TRBV3-2) to TRBJ1-2; a possible D gene is TRBD1 (6 bases). This CDR3 has 17 amino acids. The V and J ends lost 0 bases and 7 bases respectively, with 21 bases between them. Germline V CDR1 and CDR2: LGHDT, YNNKEL (reference sequence).

The count of this clone is one. The chain combines TRBV3-1 (or the pseudogene TRBV3-2) with TRBJ2-3, with 9 bases matching TRBD2. Germline V lookup: CDR1 LGHDT, CDR2 YNNKEL (reference sequence). The trim removed 0 bases at V and 3 bases at J, leaving 10 bases unmatched. The CDR3 length is 18 residues. The CDR3 region has the DNA TGTGCCAGCAGCCAAGATTCGGTGGCGGGGGGGCCAACAGATACGCAGTATTTT. As protein: CASSQDSVAGGPTDTQYF.

The chain employs TRBV10-3 and TRBJ2-7, with D perhaps matching TRBD2 (6 bases). Germline-derived CDR1 and CDR2 are ENHRY and SYGVKD. This CDR3 has 14 residues. V was cut by 3 bases and J by 7 bases, with 16 bases left in between. The CDR3 DNA follows: TGTGCCATCAGTGAAGCGGGTCACTCGCGGGAGCAGTACTTC. This translates into CAISEAGHSREQYF.

The J gene is TRBJ1-5, the V gene TRBV10-3; 8 bases fit TRBD1. Germline CDR1 ENHRY, CDR2 SYGVKD. The J segment lost 0 bases and the V segment lost 9 bases, leaving 7 bases of the junction unmatched. This CDR3 spans 15 amino acids. The CDR3: CAIGQGGDSNQPQHF. Written as DNA, the CDR3 is TGTGCCATAGGACAGGGAGGAGATAGCAATCAGCCCCAGCATTTT.

This rearrangement joins TRBV7-9 to TRBJ2-3; 8 nucleotides line up with TRBD1. Germline CDR1 and CDR2: SEHNR and FQNEAQ (reference sequence). This CDR3 has 15 residues. Trimming removed 4 bases from V and 1 base from J; junction bases left unmatched: 4. The CDR3: CASSSGQGRTDTQYF. The CDR3 DNA reads as TGTGCCAGCAGCTCCGGACAGGGTCGCACAGATACGCAGTATTTT.

The table lists this clone with a count of one. The V gene is TRBV5-6, the J gene TRBJ2-6; TRBD2 is a possible D gene (6 bases). The length of the CDR3 is 15 residues. Trimming pared 6 bases from V and 2 bases from J, leaving 12 bases between. The germline V gene encodes CDR1 SGHDT and CDR2 YYEEEE. CDR3: CASTPGEAGANVLTF. CDR3 coding DNA: TGTGCCAGCACCCCCGGGGAGGCTGGGGCCAACGTCCTGACTTTC.

The chain combines TRBV3-1 (or the pseudogene TRBV3-2) with TRBJ2-3, with TRBD2 as a possible D gene (7 bases). CDR3 length: 16 residues. The V gene's germline CDR1 is LGHDT and CDR2 YNNKEL (reference sequence). V was clipped by 0 bases and J by 8 bases, with 18 bases between them. CDR3 loop: CASSQDSGGAGATQYF. The CDR3 bases are TGTGCCAGCAGCCAAGATTCGGGGGGCGCAGGGGCTACGCAGTATTTT.

The rearrangement links TRBV28 to TRBJ2-3; 16 bases match TRBD2. This CDR3 comprises 16 residues. The germline V gene encodes CDR1 MDHEN and CDR2 SYDVKM. With V trimmed by 5 bases and J by 4 bases, 3 bases remained unmatched. DNA of the CDR3: TGTGCCAGCAGTCCGGGGACTAGCGGGGGGGCAGATACGCAGTATTTT. It is translated as CASSPGTSGGADTQYF.

The rearrangement uses TRBV3-1 (or the pseudogene TRBV3-2) and TRBJ1-5, with 9 nucleotides matching TRBD1. CDR1 is LGHDT and CDR2 is YNNKEL in the germline V gene (reference sequence). The CDR3 sequence is 15 residues long. V lost 0 bases, J lost 5 bases, and 2 bases stayed unmatched. CDR3 DNA: TGTGCCAGCAGCCAAGATAGGACAGGGGATCAGCCCCAGCATTTT. Protein product: CASSQDRTGDQPQHF.

This clone was picked up a small number of times. The chain recombines TRBV30 with TRBJ1-4; D might be TRBD1 (5 bases). Per germline, CDR1 GTSNPN and CDR2 SVGIG (reference sequence). The V gene lost 8 bases and the J gene lost 7 bases, with 20 bases spanning the gap. CDR3 length equals 14 residues. DNA for the CDR3: TGTGCCATCTCGGCCCTAGGGGTGGGTGAAAAACTGTTTTTT. This encodes CAISALGVGEKLFF.

V gene TRBV2 combines with J gene TRBJ2-1; TRBD2 aligns across 10 bases. The CDR3 covers 12 residues. The V gene end was trimmed by 7 bases and the J gene end by 9 bases; junction bases not matched to a gene: 3. Germline-derived CDR1 and CDR2 are SNHLY and FYNNEI. Here the CDR3 reads CASTASGSEQFF. CDR3 bases: TGTGCCAGCACGGCTAGCGGGAGTGAGCAGTTCTTC.

In its sample, this clone was seen a few times. This chain connects TRBV3-1 (or the pseudogene TRBV3-2) to TRBJ2-1, with 9 positions matching TRBD2. Germline V gene lookup returns CDR1 LGHDT and CDR2 YNNKEL (reference sequence). CDR3 length: 17 residues. J lost 3 bases, V lost 3 bases, and 9 bases had no gene match. The CDR3 bases are TGTGCCAGCAGCCACCTCCCCGGGACTAGCCTCTACAATGAGCAGTTCTTC. This sequence encodes CASSHLPGTSLYNEQFF.

V usage is TRBV6-5 and J usage is TRBJ1-6; 9 nucleotides agree with TRBD1. The CDR3 runs to 14 residues. The germline gives CDR1 MNHEY, CDR2 SVGAGI. Trimming removed 3 bases from V and 10 bases from J; junction bases left unmatched: 4. CDR3 protein: CASSYGTGRSPLHF. The CDR3 DNA is TGTGCCAGCAGTTATGGGACAGGGAGATCACCCCTCCACTTT.